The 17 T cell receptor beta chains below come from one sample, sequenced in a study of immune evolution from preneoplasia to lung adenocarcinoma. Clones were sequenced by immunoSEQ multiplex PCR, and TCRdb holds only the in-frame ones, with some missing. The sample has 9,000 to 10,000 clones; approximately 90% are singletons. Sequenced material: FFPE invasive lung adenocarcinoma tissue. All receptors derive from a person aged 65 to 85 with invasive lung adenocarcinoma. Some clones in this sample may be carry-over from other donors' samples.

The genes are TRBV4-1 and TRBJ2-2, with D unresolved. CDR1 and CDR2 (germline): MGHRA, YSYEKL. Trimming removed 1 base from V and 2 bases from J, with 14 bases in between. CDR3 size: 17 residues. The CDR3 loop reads CASSQVGIRSNTGELFF. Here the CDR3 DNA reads TGCGCCAGCAGCCAAGTAGGGATTCGTTCCAACACCGGGGAGCTGTTTTTT.

The CDR3 here is CASSESPGETQYF. In DNA form, the CDR3 reads TGTGCCAGCAGTGAAAGCCCGGGGGAGACCCAGTACTTC. The J gene is TRBJ2-5, the V gene TRBV2, with a tentative D call TRBD2 (5 bases). The CDR3 length is 13 residues. Germline CDR1 is SNHLY and CDR2 is FYNNEI. Trimming removed 2 bases from V and 5 bases from J, with 9 bases in between. Filled out from reference TRBV2 and TRBJ2-5, the complete variable domain reads EPEVTQTPSHQVTQMGQEVILRCVPISNHLYFYWYRQILGQKVEFLVSFYNNEISEKSEIFDDQFSVERPDGSNFTLKIRSTKLEDSAMYFCASSESPGETQYFGPGTRLLVL.

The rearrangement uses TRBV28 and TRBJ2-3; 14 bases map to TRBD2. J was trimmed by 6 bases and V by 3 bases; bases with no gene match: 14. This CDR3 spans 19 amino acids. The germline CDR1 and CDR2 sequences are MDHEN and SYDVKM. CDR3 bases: TGTGCCAGCAGTTTTCCGACTAGCGGGGGGGCAAAGTCGTCGGATACGCAGTATTTT. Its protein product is CASSFPTSGGAKSSDTQYF.

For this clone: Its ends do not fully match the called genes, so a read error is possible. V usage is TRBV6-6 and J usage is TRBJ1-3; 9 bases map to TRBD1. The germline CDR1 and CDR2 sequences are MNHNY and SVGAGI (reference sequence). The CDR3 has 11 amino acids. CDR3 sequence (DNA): TGTGCCAGCAGTACCCGGACAGGGGTAGAGTTT. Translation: CASSTRTGVEF.

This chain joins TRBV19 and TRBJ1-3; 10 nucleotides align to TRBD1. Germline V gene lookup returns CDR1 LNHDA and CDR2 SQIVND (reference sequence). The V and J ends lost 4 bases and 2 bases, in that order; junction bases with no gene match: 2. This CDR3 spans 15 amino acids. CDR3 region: CASSTGQGAGNTIYF. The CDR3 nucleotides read TGTGCCAGTAGTACCGGACAGGGGGCTGGAAACACCATATATTTT.

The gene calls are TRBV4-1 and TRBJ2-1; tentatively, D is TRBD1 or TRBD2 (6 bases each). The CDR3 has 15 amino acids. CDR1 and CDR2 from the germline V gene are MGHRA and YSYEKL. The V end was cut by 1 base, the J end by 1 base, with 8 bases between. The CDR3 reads CASSQVGGSYNEQFF. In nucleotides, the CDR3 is TGCGCCAGCAGCCAAGTAGGGGGGTCCTACAATGAGCAGTTCTTC.

The CDR3 sequence: CSVRQGDGYTF. CDR3 coding DNA: TGCAGCGTTAGGCAGGGAGATGGCTACACCTTC. This chain links TRBV29-1 with TRBJ1-2, with D possibly being TRBD1 (5 bases). Trimming removed 5 bases at V and 6 bases at J, with 10 bases between. The CDR3 consists of 11 residues. Germline V CDR1 and CDR2: SQVTM, ANQGSEA.

Here the CDR3 reads CASSPGVGETQYF. The CDR3 DNA is TGTGCCAGCAGCCCGGGGGTAGGGGAGACCCAGTACTTC. V and J are TRBV7-2 and TRBJ2-5; weak D call: TRBD2 (6 bases). The CDR3 is made up of 13 amino acids. V lost 5 bases and J 5 bases, leaving 12 bases between the germline ends. From germline, CDR1 is SGHTA and CDR2 FQGNSA.

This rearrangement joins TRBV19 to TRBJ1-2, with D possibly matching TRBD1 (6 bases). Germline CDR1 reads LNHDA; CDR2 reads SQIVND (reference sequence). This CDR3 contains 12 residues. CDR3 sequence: CAARQDDYGYTF. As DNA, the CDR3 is TGTGCGGCGCGACAGGATGATTATGGCTACACCTTC.

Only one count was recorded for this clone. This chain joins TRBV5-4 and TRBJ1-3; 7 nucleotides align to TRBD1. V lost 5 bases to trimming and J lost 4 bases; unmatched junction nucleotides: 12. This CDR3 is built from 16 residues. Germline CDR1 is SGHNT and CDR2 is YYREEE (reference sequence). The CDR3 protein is CASSSTGAGDGNTIYF. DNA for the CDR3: TGTGCCAGCAGTTCCACAGGGGCTGGGGACGGAAACACCATATATTTT.

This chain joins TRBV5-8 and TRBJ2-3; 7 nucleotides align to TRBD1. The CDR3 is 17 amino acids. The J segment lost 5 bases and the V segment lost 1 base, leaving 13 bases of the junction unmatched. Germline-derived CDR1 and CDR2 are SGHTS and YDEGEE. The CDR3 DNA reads TGTGCCAGCAGCTTGTGGATAGGCAGGGGGAAAGGAGATACGCAGTATTTT. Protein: CASSLWIGRGKGDTQYF.

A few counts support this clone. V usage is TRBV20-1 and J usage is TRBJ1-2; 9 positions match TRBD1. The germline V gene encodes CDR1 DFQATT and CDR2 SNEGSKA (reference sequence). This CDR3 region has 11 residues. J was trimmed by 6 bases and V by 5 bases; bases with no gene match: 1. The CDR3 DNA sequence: TGCAGTGCTCGGACAGGGGATGGCTACACCTTC. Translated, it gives CSARTGDGYTF.

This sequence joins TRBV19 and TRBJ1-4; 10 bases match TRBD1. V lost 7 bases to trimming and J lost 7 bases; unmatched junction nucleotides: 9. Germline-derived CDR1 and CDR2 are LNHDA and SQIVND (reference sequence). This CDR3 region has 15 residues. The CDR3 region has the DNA TGTGCCAGTAACCCGACAGGGGGCGGTGGTGAAAAACTGTTTTTT. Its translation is CASNPTGGGGEKLFF.

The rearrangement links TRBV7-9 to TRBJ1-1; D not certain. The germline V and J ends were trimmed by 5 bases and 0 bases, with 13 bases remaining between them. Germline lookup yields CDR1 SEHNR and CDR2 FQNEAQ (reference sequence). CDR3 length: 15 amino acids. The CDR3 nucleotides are TGTGCCAGCAGCCCACAAACGGCGGTGAACACTGAAGCTTTCTTT. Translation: CASSPQTAVNTEAFF.

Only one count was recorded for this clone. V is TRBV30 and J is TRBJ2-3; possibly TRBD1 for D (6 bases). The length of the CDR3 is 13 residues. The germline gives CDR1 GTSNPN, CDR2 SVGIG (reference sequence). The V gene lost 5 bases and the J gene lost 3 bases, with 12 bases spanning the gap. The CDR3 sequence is CAWELGATDTQYF. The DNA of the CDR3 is TGTGCCTGGGAACTGGGGGCTACAGATACGCAGTATTTT.

CDR3 sequence (DNA): TGTGCCAGCAGTGGACCGGGTCTCACCACTGAAGCTTTCTTT. The encoded protein is CASSGPGLTTEAFF. J is TRBJ1-1 and V is TRBV2, with D unclear. Germline assignment: CDR1 SNHLY and CDR2 FYNNEI. The CDR3 sequence is 14 residues long. Trimming left V 4 bases short and J 4 bases short, with 13 bases between.

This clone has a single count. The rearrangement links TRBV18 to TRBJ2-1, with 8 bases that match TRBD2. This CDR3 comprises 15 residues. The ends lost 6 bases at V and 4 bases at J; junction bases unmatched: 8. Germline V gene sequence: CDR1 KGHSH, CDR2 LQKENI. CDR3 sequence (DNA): TGTGCCAGCTCGTCCGGGACTAGTATATACAATGAGCAGTTCTTC. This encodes CASSSGTSIYNEQFF.